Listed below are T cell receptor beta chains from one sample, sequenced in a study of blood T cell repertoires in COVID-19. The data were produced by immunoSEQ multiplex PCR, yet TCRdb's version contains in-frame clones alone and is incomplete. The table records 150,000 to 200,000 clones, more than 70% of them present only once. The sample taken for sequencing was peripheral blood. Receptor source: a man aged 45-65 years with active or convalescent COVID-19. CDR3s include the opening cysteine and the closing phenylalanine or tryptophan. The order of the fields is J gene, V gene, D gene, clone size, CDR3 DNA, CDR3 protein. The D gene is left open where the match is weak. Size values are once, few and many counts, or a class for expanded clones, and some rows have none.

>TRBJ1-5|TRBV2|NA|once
TGTGCCAGCATAGAGACACTTCTCGACAATCAGCCCCAGCATTTT
CASIETLLDNQPQHF
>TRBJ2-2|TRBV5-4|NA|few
TGTGCCAGCAGACGTACTAGCTCCGGGGAGCTGTTTTTT
CASRRTSSGELFF
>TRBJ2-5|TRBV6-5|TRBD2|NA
TGTGCCAGCAGTTTGGGCGGCGGGGGGCGCCAAGAGACCCAGTACTTC
CASSLGGGGRQETQYF
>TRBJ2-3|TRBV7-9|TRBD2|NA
TGTGCCACCGAGCGGGGGGGCCCAGATACGCAGTATTTT
CATERGGPDTQYF
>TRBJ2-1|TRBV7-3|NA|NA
TGTGCCAGCAGCTTTCCGCGTAGCGGTCCAGACAATGAGCAGTTCTTC
CASSFPRSGPDNEQFF
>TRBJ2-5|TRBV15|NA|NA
TGTGCCACCAGCCTCGACTGGGGGGACGAGGAGACCCAGTACTTC
CATSLDWGDEETQYF
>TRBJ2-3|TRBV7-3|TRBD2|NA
TGTGCCAGCAGCTCGTCTAGCGGAAGCACAGATACGCAGTATTTT
CASSSSSGSTDTQYF
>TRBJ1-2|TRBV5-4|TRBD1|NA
TGTGCCAGCAGCGCCGACAGGGGGGCGATCGGCTACACCTTC
CASSADRGAIGYTF
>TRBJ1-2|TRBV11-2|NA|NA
TGTGCCAGCAGCTTAGTGGTAGGAGGAGGGACGGTGAACGGCTACACCTTC
CASSLVVGGGTVNGYTF
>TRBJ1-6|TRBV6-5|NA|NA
TGTGCCAGCAGTTCCCGGACAGCGCCCTGGCCCCTCCACTTT
CASSSRTAPWPLHF
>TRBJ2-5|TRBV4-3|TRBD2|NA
TGCGCCTGCTGCCAACTAGATAGCGGGGGGCAAGAGACCCAGTACTTC
CACCQLDSGGQETQYF
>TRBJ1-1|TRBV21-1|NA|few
TGTGCCAGCAGCTGGGACAGGGAGTCTCCTGAAGCTTTCTTT
CASSWDRESPEAFF
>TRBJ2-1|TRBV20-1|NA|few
TGCAGTGCTAGGAGCTACAATGAGCAGTTCTTC
CSARSYNEQFF
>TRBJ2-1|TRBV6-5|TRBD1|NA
TGTGCCAGCACCCCGCCAGGGGGATCCTACAATGAGCAGTTCTTC
CASTPPGGSYNEQFF
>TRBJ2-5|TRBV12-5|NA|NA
TGTGCTAGTGGTTTGGTACAGGTCCAGTACTTC
CASGLVQVQYF
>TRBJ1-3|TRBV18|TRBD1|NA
TGTGCCAGCTCACCCGACAGGGGCCCTGGAAACACCATATATTTT
CASSPDRGPGNTIYF
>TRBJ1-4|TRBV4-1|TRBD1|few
TGCGCCAGCAGCCCCGGACAGGGAAGAGAAAAACTGTTTTTT
CASSPGQGREKLFF